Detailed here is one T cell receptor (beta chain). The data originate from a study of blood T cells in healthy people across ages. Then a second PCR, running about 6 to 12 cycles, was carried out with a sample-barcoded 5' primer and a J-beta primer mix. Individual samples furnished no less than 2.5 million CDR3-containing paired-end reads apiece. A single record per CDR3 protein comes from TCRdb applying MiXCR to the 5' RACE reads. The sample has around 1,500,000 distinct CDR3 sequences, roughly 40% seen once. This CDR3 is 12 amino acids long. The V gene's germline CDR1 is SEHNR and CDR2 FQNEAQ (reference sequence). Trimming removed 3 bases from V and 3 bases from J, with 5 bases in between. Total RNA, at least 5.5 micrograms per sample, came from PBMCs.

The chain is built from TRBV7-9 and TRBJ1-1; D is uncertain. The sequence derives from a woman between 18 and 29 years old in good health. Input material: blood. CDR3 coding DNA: TGTGCCAGCAGCTTTATAGACACTGAAGCTTTCTTT. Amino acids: CASSFIDTEAFF.